Below, 19 T cell receptor beta chains from the same sample are listed, as sequenced in a study of shared clonotypes between healthy human individuals. Naive CD8 cells lacked CD45RO and underwent positive selection for CCR7, leaving out terminally differentiated effector memory CD45RA+ cells. Sequencing used immunoSEQ multiplex PCR; TCRdb keeps in-frame clones, though not all of them. Seen here are about 2.1 million clones, just under 95% observed once, and the top ten hold over 1.5%. The source material was naive CD8+ T cells from PBMCs. All receptors derive from a man younger than 30 in good health. Some clones in this sample may be carry-over from other donors' samples.

A remark on this clone: Within the sample, other DNA sequences also encode this same CDR3. This chain uses TRBV7-9 with TRBJ2-5; 10 bases map to TRBD1. Germline-derived CDR1 and CDR2 are SEHNR and FQNEAQ (reference sequence). V shed 4 bases, J shed 4 bases, and the junction held 3 bases outside the gene matches. The CDR3 has 14 residues. The CDR3 DNA sequence: TGTGCCAGCAGCTCCGACAGGGGGCGAGAGACCCAGTACTTC. This codes for CASSSDRGRETQYF.

V is TRBV7-2 and J is TRBJ2-7, with D possibly TRBD1 on 6 matching bases. Germline loops: CDR1 SGHTA, CDR2 FQGNSA. This CDR3 comprises 15 residues. The V end was cut by 2 bases, the J end by 3 bases, with 14 bases between. DNA of the CDR3: TGTGCCAGCAGCTTATCGACAGGCAACCTCTACGAGCAGTACTTC. This codes for CASSLSTGNLYEQYF.

V gene TRBV19 combines with J gene TRBJ1-1, with D uncertain. The CDR3 has 14 residues. V was pared by 3 bases and J by 0 bases, with 8 bases between. CDR1 and CDR2 (germline): LNHDA, SQIVND (reference sequence). CDR3 coding DNA: TGTGCCAGTAGTATCATCGGGATGAACACTGAAGCTTTCTTT. Translated, it gives CASSIIGMNTEAFF.

This chain links TRBV5-6 with TRBJ1-1; 9 bases fit TRBD1. Germline V gene lookup returns CDR1 SGHDT and CDR2 YYEEEE. Trimming removed 6 bases from V and 5 bases from J; junction bases left unmatched: 8. This CDR3 region has 14 residues. CDR3 DNA: TGTGCCAGCACCCTGACAGGGGGTCTAACTGAAGCTTTCTTT. This gives the protein CASTLTGGLTEAFF.

The chain uses TRBV5-8 and TRBJ2-5, with TRBD1 matching 9 bases. The CDR3 totals 14 residues. Trimming at V came to 2 bases and at J to 11 bases, leaving 10 bases not matched to a gene. Germline CDR1 SGHTS, CDR2 YDEGEE. DNA for the CDR3: TGTGCCAGCAGCTTAACAGGGGGCCCTTACCATCAGTACTTC. It specifies CASSLTGGPYHQYF.

The V and J genes are TRBV2 and TRBJ2-3, with 8 bases lining up with TRBD1. V was pared by 9 bases and J by 0 bases, with 5 bases of the junction left unmatched. This CDR3 is 14 amino acids long. Germline loops: CDR1 SNHLY, CDR2 FYNNEI. The CDR3 spells CARTTGESTDTQYF. DNA of the CDR3: TGTGCCAGAACGACAGGGGAAAGCACAGATACGCAGTATTTT. Based on the CDR3 plus reference TRBV2 and TRBJ2-3, the full variable domain is EPEVTQTPSHQVTQMGQEVILRCVPISNHLYFYWYRQILGQKVEFLVSFYNNEISEKSEIFDDQFSVERPDGSNFTLKIRSTKLEDSAMYFCARTTGESTDTQYFGPGTRLTVL.

This clone was seen once. The chain couples TRBV5-1 to TRBJ2-1; D is unresolved. The CDR3 totals 15 residues. The germline V gene has CDR1 SGHRS and CDR2 YFSETQ. Trimming took 1 base from V and 4 from J, leaving 12 bases between them. The CDR3 DNA sequence: TGCGCCAGCAGCTTGTCGGCCCCACTATACAATGAGCAGTTCTTC. Translating it yields CASSLSAPLYNEQFF.

The CDR3 loop is CSATGGGQGAGYTF. DNA of the CDR3: TGCAGCGCGACCGGCGGGGGACAGGGCGCTGGCTACACCTTC. The chain has TRBV29-1 and TRBJ1-2; TRBD1 matches at 9 bases. Per the germline V gene, CDR1 is SQVTM and CDR2 is ANQGSEA. The trim removed 7 bases at V and 7 bases at J, leaving 13 bases unmatched. This CDR3 region has 14 residues.

This chain joins TRBV6-1 and TRBJ2-3, with no clear D. Trimming pared 2 bases from V and 2 bases from J, leaving 8 bases between. The CDR3 length is 14 residues. CDR1 is MNHNS, CDR2 SASEGT, per germline. CDR3 loop: CASSEYVITDTQYF. The CDR3 nucleotides are TGTGCCAGCAGTGAATATGTAATCACAGATACGCAGTATTTT.

V is TRBV5-1 and J is TRBJ1-1; no firm D call. The length of the CDR3 is 15 residues. The V gene lost 4 bases and the J gene lost 3 bases, with 16 bases spanning the gap. Germline assignment: CDR1 SGHRS and CDR2 YFSETQ. The CDR3 here is CASSVLGYKDTEAFF. For the CDR3, the DNA is TGCGCCAGCAGCGTCCTGGGGTATAAAGACACTGAAGCTTTCTTT. Full variable domain (outside the CDR3, taken from reference TRBV5-1 and TRBJ1-1): KAGVTQTPRYLIKTRGQQVTLSCSPISGHRSVSWYQQTPGQGLQFLFEYFSETQRNKGNFPGRFSGRQFSNSRSEMNVSTLELGDSALYLCASSVLGYKDTEAFFGQGTRLTVV.

V and J are TRBV28 and TRBJ1-3; D is possibly TRBD1 (5 bases). CDR1 is MDHEN, CDR2 SYDVKM, per germline. V was pared by 4 bases and J by 1 base, with 14 bases between. The CDR3 is made up of 16 amino acids. The CDR3 DNA follows: TGTGCCAGCAGTTGGGACGTAGAGGGGTCTGGAAACACCATATATTTT. It translates to CASSWDVEGSGNTIYF.

The chain carries TRBV13 and TRBJ2-2; D uncertain. The ends were cut back, 1 base at V and 3 bases at J, with 15 bases in the middle. The CDR3 consists of 17 residues. Germline V gene lookup returns CDR1 PRHDT and CDR2 FYEKMQ (reference sequence). CDR3 loop: CASSLARTGRDTGELFF. CDR3 DNA sequence: TGTGCCAGCAGCTTAGCGCGTACTGGTAGGGACACCGGGGAGCTGTTTTTT.

The gene calls are TRBV2 and TRBJ2-3; D gene uncertain. V lost 8 bases, J lost 3 bases, and 12 bases lay in between. CDR1 is SNHLY and CDR2 is FYNNEI in the germline V gene. The CDR3 has 13 amino acids. The CDR3 DNA sequence: TGTGCCAGCGACTCCGGTGGGACAGATACGCAGTATTTT. Amino acid sequence: CASDSGGTDTQYF.

J is TRBJ1-1 and V is TRBV28; D is uncertain. V shed 6 bases and J shed 1 base, with 9 bases lying between them. This CDR3 comprises 13 residues. Germline V gene data show CDR1 as MDHEN and CDR2 as SYDVKM. Here the CDR3 DNA reads TGTGCCAGCAGCTTTCTCCAGAACACTGAAGCTTTCTTT. Translation: CASSFLQNTEAFF.

The genes are TRBV9 and TRBJ2-7, with 8 positions matching TRBD2. After removal of 0 bases from V and 6 bases from J, the junction contained 11 bases not matched to a gene. This CDR3 comprises 16 residues. Germline lookup yields CDR1 SGDLS and CDR2 YYNGEE. In DNA form, the CDR3 reads TGTGCCAGCAGCGTAGAATTGGGAAGCGGGAGAGGCGAGCAGTACTTC. The encoded protein is CASSVELGSGRGEQYF.

The rearrangement links TRBV9 to TRBJ2-3; weak D call: TRBD2 (6 bases). Trimming left V 0 bases short and J 1 base short, with 12 bases between. There are 16 residues in the CDR3. CDR1 and CDR2 (germline): SGDLS, YYNGEE. The DNA for the CDR3 is TGTGCCAGCAGCGTAGCCGGAGGCGGGGGCACAGATACGCAGTATTTT. Translated, it gives CASSVAGGGGTDTQYF.

This clone was seen once. The chain links TRBV27 to TRBJ2-1; TRBD2 aligns across 7 bases. Trimming took 2 bases from V and 2 from J; bases not matched to a gene: 6. The CDR3 runs 16 residues. Germline V gene data show CDR1 as MNHEY and CDR2 as SMNVEV (reference sequence). The CDR3: CASSLLVGGPYNEQFF. The CDR3 DNA follows: TGTGCCAGCAGTTTACTTGTGGGAGGGCCCTACAATGAGCAGTTCTTC.

This chain connects TRBV27 to TRBJ2-2, with 7 bases that match TRBD1. This CDR3 is built from 15 residues. V lost 8 bases and J lost 0; bases outside the gene matches: 6. Germline-derived CDR1 and CDR2 are MNHEY and SMNVEV (reference sequence). The CDR3 DNA is TGTGCCAGCGCCACCCAGGGGGCGAACACCGGGGAGCTGTTTTTT. Amino acids: CASATQGANTGELFF.

The J gene is TRBJ2-7, the V gene TRBV10-2, with 8 bases aligning to TRBD2. Germline V gene lookup returns CDR1 WSHSY and CDR2 SAAADI. This CDR3 contains 13 residues. The V segment lost 10 bases and the J segment 7 bases; nucleotides outside the gene matches: 12. The CDR3, as DNA: TGCGCCACCGAGGTAGCGGGATCTGATGAGCAGTACTTC. Amino acids: CATEVAGSDEQYF.